This entry lists 31 T cell receptor beta chains sequenced from one sample in a study of T cells in Graves' hyperthyroidism and ophthalmopathy. What was amplified from RNA transcripts were TCR beta CDR3 regions. When the TCR CDR3 underwent first-round RT-PCR, the HTBI primer set was used. TCRdb re-called the multiplex PCR reads through MiXCR, storing one row per CDR3 protein. The sample yields fewer than 500,000 distinct CDR3 sequences, about 15% seen once. Input material: blood. Every receptor here comes from a man aged 18 to 30 with Graves' ophthalmopathy.

This clonotype came up many times. The rearrangement uses TRBV11-2 and TRBJ2-6; D is unclear. Deletions cut 5 bases from V and 2 bases from J, with 16 bases between. The V gene's germline CDR1 is SGHAT and CDR2 FQNNGV. This CDR3 is built from 17 residues. The CDR3 loop reads CASSPTPAGAGANVLTF. CDR3 nucleotide sequence: TGTGCCAGCAGCCCGACCCCCGCAGGAGCTGGGGCCAACGTCCTGACTTTC.

This clonotype was observed many times. The chain employs TRBV30 and TRBJ1-1; D not resolved. Trimming took 3 bases from V and 0 from J, leaving 8 bases between them. This CDR3 is 13 amino acids long. Germline V gives CDR1 GTSNPN, CDR2 SVGIG (reference sequence). CDR3 sequence reads: CAWRARMNTEAFF. CDR3 in DNA: TGTGCCTGGAGGGCAAGGATGAACACTGAAGCTTTCTTT.

The gene calls are TRBV9 and TRBJ2-4; weak D call: TRBD2 (5 bases). The CDR3 is 15 residues long. In germline, CDR1 is SGDLS, CDR2 YYNGEE. The V end lost 0 bases, the J end lost 8 bases, and 15 bases lay between the germline ends. Written as DNA, the CDR3 is TGTGCCAGCAGCGTAGCCCGGGGAGCCTGGGACATTCAGTACTTC. Residues: CASSVARGAWDIQYF. Drawing the rest from reference TRBV9 and TRBJ2-4, the complete variable domain is DSGVTQTPKHLITATGQRVTLRCSPRSGDLSVYWYQQSLDQGLQFLIQYYNGEERAKGNILERFSAQQFPDLHSELNLSSLELGDSALYFCASSVARGAWDIQYFGAGTRLSVL.

This clonotype was recorded once. A much bigger clone sits one base away, suggesting this may be a read error. This chain connects TRBV5-1 to TRBJ1-6; D might be TRBD1 (5 bases). CDR1 is SGHRS and CDR2 is YFSETQ in the germline V gene. The CDR3 consists of 15 residues. The CDR3: CASSLDGGAQSPHHF. Here the CDR3 DNA reads TGCGCCAGCAGCTTGGACGGGGGAGCCCAGTCACCCCACCACTTT.

Ten or more counts support this clonotype. This rearrangement joins TRBV5-1 to TRBJ2-7; TRBD2 agrees at 8 bases. The CDR3 length is 16 residues. CDR1 and CDR2 (germline): SGHRS, YFSETQ. J lost 3 bases, V lost 0 bases, and 8 bases had no gene match. The CDR3, as DNA: TGCGCCAGCAGCTTGGTTGCGGGGGGCAATTTCTACGAGCAGTACTTC. This translates into CASSLVAGGNFYEQYF.

The chain couples TRBV4-1 to TRBJ1-6, with 8 nucleotides matching TRBD1. Germline V lookup: CDR1 MGHRA, CDR2 YSYEKL. This CDR3 is built from 16 residues. With V trimmed by 3 bases and J by 13 bases, 14 bases remained unmatched. CDR3 in DNA: TGCGCCAGCAGCCAGGCCCCCGGGGACAGGTATGCCCCCCTCCACTTT. Its protein is CASSQAPGDRYAPLHF.

The V and J genes are TRBV12-3 or TRBV12-4 and TRBJ1-1; maybe TRBD1 (6 bases). The CDR3 sequence is 15 residues long. V gave up 5 bases and J gave up 5 bases, with 18 bases separating them. In nucleotides, the CDR3 is TGTGCCAGCAGTGAGGAAGTGAGGGGGGAGACTGAAGCTTTCTTT. Translated: CASSEEVRGETEAFF.

This clonotype was detected only a few times. The chain employs TRBV14 and TRBJ2-3, with D unclear. Trimming cost V 2 bases and J 1 base, with 16 bases left between them. This CDR3 is 17 amino acids long. Germline CDR1 is SGHDN and CDR2 is FVKESK. This CDR3 reads CASSQLGVPWGTDTQYF. The CDR3 DNA is TGTGCCAGCAGCCAACTGGGCGTACCCTGGGGCACAGATACGCAGTATTTT.

This clonotype has ten or more counts. The chain joins TRBV20-1 to TRBJ2-3; 11 bases agree with TRBD2. Germline values: CDR1 DFQATT, CDR2 SNEGSKA (reference sequence). The V gene end was trimmed by 1 base and the J gene end by 0 bases; junction bases not matched to a gene: 3. This CDR3 spans 16 amino acids. The CDR3, as DNA: TGCAGTGCTAGAGTGGCTAGCGGGAGGAGCACAGATACGCAGTATTTT. It codes for CSARVASGRSTDTQYF.

This clonotype was observed many times. The genes are TRBV2 and TRBJ2-1; no definite D call. Germline-derived CDR1 and CDR2 are SNHLY and FYNNEI. Between the trimmed V and J ends, which lost 6 bases and 3 bases, there was a span of 3 bases. CDR3 length: 11 amino acids. CDR3 residues: CASRDYNEQFF. In nucleotides, the CDR3 is TGTGCCAGCAGGGACTACAATGAGCAGTTCTTC.

The V call is TRBV11-2, the J call TRBJ2-2, with 12 positions matching TRBD2. J lost 6 bases, V lost 6 bases, and 5 bases had no gene match. CDR3 length: 15 residues. Germline V lookup: CDR1 SGHAT, CDR2 FQNNGV. Written as DNA, the CDR3 is TGTGCCAGCAGTTCGACTAGCGGGGGTCCCGGGGAGCTGTTTTTT. This translates into CASSSTSGGPGELFF.

The table lists this clonotype with many counts. The V gene is TRBV5-1, the J gene TRBJ2-7; 9 bases match TRBD1. CDR3 length: 15 amino acids. V lost 2 bases, J lost 4 bases, and 7 bases stayed unmatched. From germline, CDR1 is SGHRS and CDR2 YFSETQ. The CDR3: CASSFNGQGTYEQYF. For the CDR3, the DNA is TGCGCCAGCAGCTTTAACGGACAGGGGACTTACGAGCAGTACTTC.

The V gene is TRBV18, the J gene TRBJ2-2; 7 positions agree with TRBD1. V shed 3 bases, J shed 5 bases, and the junction held 6 bases outside the gene matches. CDR1 is KGHSH and CDR2 is LQKENI in the germline V gene. CDR3 length: 15 amino acids. This CDR3 reads CASSPGTDLTGELFF. CDR3 in DNA: TGTGCCAGCTCACCGGGGACAGACCTGACCGGGGAGCTGTTTTTT. Full variable domain (missing parts from reference TRBV18 and TRBJ2-2): NAGVMQNPRHLVRRRGQEARLRCSPMKGHSHVYWYRQLPEEGLKFMVYLQKENIIDESGMPKERFSAEFPKEGPSILRIQQVVRGDSAAYFCASSPGTDLTGELFFGEGSRLTVL.

This clonotype was recorded once. This could be a read error, since a much larger clone is one nucleotide away. The J gene is TRBJ2-5, the V gene TRBV15; D might be TRBD2 (6 bases). The V end lost 1 base, the J end lost 5 bases, and 20 bases lay between the germline ends. CDR3 length: 17 amino acids. From germline, CDR1 is LNHNV and CDR2 YYDKDF (reference sequence). CDR3: CATSRGASESLVETQYF. The CDR3 DNA is TGTGCCACCAGCAGAGGGGCTAGCGAGAGCCTGGTGGAGACCCAGTACTTC.

In this sample, this clonotype turned up many times. The gene calls are TRBV12-3 or TRBV12-4 and TRBJ2-5, with 8 nucleotides matching TRBD2. Trimming took 3 bases from V and 4 from J; bases not matched to a gene: 1. The CDR3 extends over 13 amino acids. The chain's CDR3 is CASSFGGGETQYF. CDR3 in DNA: TGTGCCAGCAGTTTCGGGGGGGGAGAGACCCAGTACTTC.

The J gene is TRBJ2-5, the V gene TRBV19; 9 positions agree with TRBD2. The germline V gene has CDR1 LNHDA and CDR2 SQIVND (reference sequence). The CDR3 is made up of 15 amino acids. With 5 bases clipped from V and 5 bases from J, the junction kept 9 bases outside the gene matches. CDR3 region: CASSHGTSRVETQYF. The CDR3 region has the DNA TGTGCCAGTAGTCACGGGACTAGCAGGGTTGAGACCCAGTACTTC.

This clonotype was seen many times. This chain joins TRBV7-2 and TRBJ2-1; a weak D match, TRBD2 (6 bases). Germline assignment: CDR1 SGHTA and CDR2 FQGNSA. V lost 5 bases to trimming and J lost 2 bases, with 13 bases between them. CDR3 length equals 15 residues. CDR3 nucleotide sequence: TGTGCCAGCAGCCGTACGGGCGGGGCCTACAATGAGCAGTTCTTC. Protein product: CASSRTGGAYNEQFF.

In this sample, this clonotype turned up many times. The chain has TRBV30 and TRBJ1-2; D may be TRBD1 (6 bases). Germline CDR1 is GTSNPN and CDR2 is SVGIG (reference sequence). V was trimmed by 2 bases and J by 4 bases, leaving 11 bases between them. The CDR3 is made up of 13 amino acids. CDR3 sequence (DNA): TGTGCCTGGAGTAATAACAGGGCCTATGGCTACACCTTC. Encoded protein: CAWSNNRAYGYTF.

Many counts were recorded for this clonotype. The chain combines TRBV14 with TRBJ2-7; no firm D call. The CDR3 totals 13 residues. The germline CDR1 and CDR2 sequences are SGHDN and FVKESK. The V gene lost 1 base and the J gene lost 5 bases, with 9 bases spanning the gap. The CDR3 nucleotides are TGTGCCAGCAGCCAAGTAAGGGCCCACGAGCAGTACTTC. Translated: CASSQVRAHEQYF. The full variable domain, its missing parts supplied by reference TRBV14 and TRBJ2-7, is EAGVTQFPSHSVIEKGQTVTLRCDPISGHDNLYWYRRVMGKEIKFLLHFVKESKQDESGMPNNRFLAERTGGTYSTLKVQPAELEDSGVYFCASSQVRAHEQYFGPGTRLTVT.

Ten or more counts support this clonotype. V usage is TRBV12-3 or TRBV12-4 and J usage is TRBJ2-3, with TRBD2 matching over 15 bases. The CDR3 runs 16 residues. Germline trimming cut 5 bases from V and 5 bases from J; bases unmatched to any gene: 5. This CDR3 reads CASSPRTSGRGDTQYF. The DNA of the CDR3 is TGTGCCAGCAGTCCCCGGACTAGCGGGAGGGGAGATACGCAGTATTTT.

The sample holds many counts of this clonotype. The CDR3 loop is CSATGGPYNEQFF. DNA of the CDR3: TGCAGTGCTACAGGCGGGCCGTACAATGAGCAGTTCTTC. The J gene is TRBJ2-1, the V gene TRBV20-1; D is possibly TRBD2 (5 bases). V lost 4 bases and J lost 4, with 11 bases in between. CDR3 length equals 13 residues. From germline, CDR1 is DFQATT and CDR2 SNEGSKA (reference sequence).

Many counts were recorded for this clonotype. This chain uses TRBV11-2 with TRBJ2-7, with 7 bases that match TRBD2. Germline-derived CDR1 and CDR2 are SGHAT and FQNNGV. The length of the CDR3 is 12 residues. The CDR3 DNA reads TGTGCTATCGGGAGGACTTCCTACGAGCAGTACTTC. Residues: CAIGRTSYEQYF.

The chain combines TRBV10-2 with TRBJ2-7; 12 bases are shared with TRBD1. V shed 5 bases, J shed 4 bases, and the junction held 9 bases outside the gene matches. This CDR3 is built from 16 residues. Germline V gene data show CDR1 as WSHSY and CDR2 as SAAADI. In nucleotides, the CDR3 is TGCGCCAGCAGTTTTGGGACAGGGGGCTCGATATACGAGCAGTACTTC. Translated: CASSFGTGGSIYEQYF.

This clonotype occurred many times. This sequence joins TRBV6-1 and TRBJ1-1; TRBD1 might be the D (6 bases). V shed 3 bases and J shed 6 bases, with 17 bases lying between them. This CDR3 is 15 amino acids long. Germline CDR1 MNHNS, CDR2 SASEGT. The CDR3 bases are TGTGCCAGCAGTGACGCGTCAACAGGGAGCTCTGAAGCTTTCTTT. It yields the protein CASSDASTGSSEAFF.

This clonotype was seen many times. The rearrangement joins TRBV20-1 to TRBJ2-5; a possible D gene is TRBD2 (6 bases). Germline CDR1 reads DFQATT; CDR2 reads SNEGSKA (reference sequence). CDR3 size: 15 residues. The DNA of the CDR3 is TGCAGCGCTGAGCGGGTACTCCATGTAGTAGAGACCCAGTACTTC. Amino acid sequence: CSAERVLHVVETQYF.

The rearrangement uses TRBV13 and TRBJ1-1, with 7 bases that match TRBD1. V lost 2 bases and J lost 8; bases outside the gene matches: 8. This CDR3 comprises 14 residues. CDR1 is PRHDT, CDR2 FYEKMQ, per germline (reference sequence). The CDR3: CASSLLTGIIEAFF. Written as DNA, the CDR3 is TGTGCCAGCAGCTTATTGACAGGGATCATCGAAGCTTTCTTT.

Details on this clonotype: This sequence may be a read error, since a much larger clone differs from it by one base. The chain employs TRBV12-3 or TRBV12-4 and TRBJ2-2; D is undetermined. V lost 6 bases and J lost 0, with 14 bases in between. The CDR3 extends over 16 amino acids. CDR3 sequence (DNA): TGTGCCAGCAGCCGAGGACCAGCAGCGAACACCGGGGAGCTGTTTTTT. Its translation: CASSRGPAANTGELFF.

This clonotype turned up a few times. This sequence joins TRBV7-9 and TRBJ2-5, with 14 bases that match TRBD2. Germline CDR1 SEHNR, CDR2 FQNEAQ (reference sequence). The J segment lost 4 bases and the V segment lost 5 bases, leaving 9 bases of the junction unmatched. This CDR3 contains 17 residues. CDR3 bases: TGTGCCAGCAGCCGCGGGACTAGCGGGAGTTTGGTAGAGACCCAGTACTTC. This codes for CASSRGTSGSLVETQYF.

This clonotype was counted many times. J is TRBJ2-7 and V is TRBV30, with D unresolved. V was trimmed by 2 bases and J by 3 bases, leaving 5 bases between them. The germline V gene has CDR1 GTSNPN and CDR2 SVGIG (reference sequence). The CDR3 consists of 11 residues. CDR3 nucleotides: TGTGCCTGGAGTACGTACTACGAGCAGTACTTC. It is translated as CAWSTYYEQYF. Full variable domain (rest looked up from reference TRBV30 and TRBJ2-7): SQTIHQWPATLVQPVGSPLSLECTVEGTSNPNLYWYRQAAGRGLQLLFYSVGIGQISSEVPQNLSASRPQDRQFILSSKKLLLSDSGFYLCAWSTYYEQYFGPGTRLTVT.

The rearrangement links TRBV15 to TRBJ2-7; 10 positions match TRBD2. The CDR3 has 15 amino acids. J gave up 3 bases and V 4 bases, and 6 bases lay outside the gene matches. Germline lookup yields CDR1 LNHNV and CDR2 YYDKDF (reference sequence). CDR3 nucleotide sequence: TGTGCCACCAGCACTAAGCGGGGGGGCCTCTACGAGCAGTACTTC. It codes for CATSTKRGGLYEQYF.

This clonotype was seen at least ten times. The chain links TRBV6-5 to TRBJ2-7; no clear D. Germline CDR1 reads MNHEY; CDR2 reads SVGAGI. V was clipped by 0 bases and J by 4 bases, with 16 bases between them. This CDR3 has 16 residues. The CDR3: CASSYSALGWVYEQYF. CDR3 DNA: TGTGCCAGCAGTTACTCGGCTTTGGGATGGGTTTACGAGCAGTACTTC.